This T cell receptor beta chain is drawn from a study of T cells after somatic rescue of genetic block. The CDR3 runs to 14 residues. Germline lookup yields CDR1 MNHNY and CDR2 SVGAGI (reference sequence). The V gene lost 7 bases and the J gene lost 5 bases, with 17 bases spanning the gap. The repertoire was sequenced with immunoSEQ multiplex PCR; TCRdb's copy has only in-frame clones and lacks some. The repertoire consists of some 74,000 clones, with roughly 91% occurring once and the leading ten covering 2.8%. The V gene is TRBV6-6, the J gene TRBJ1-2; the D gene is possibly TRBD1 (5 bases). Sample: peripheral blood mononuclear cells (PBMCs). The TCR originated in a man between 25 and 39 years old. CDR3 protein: CASTLRRAGYGYTF. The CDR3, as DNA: TGTGCCAGCACCCTCCGGAGGGCAGGGTATGGCTACACCTTC.